This T cell receptor beta chain was retrieved from a study of lymphopenia after photon versus proton radiotherapy. On this clone: Its antigen is not known.

Study results and caveats: Better survival with proton therapy was suggested as possible, not demonstrated. In patients who died, overall survival fell as post-nadir TCR diversity dropped more. Relative stability marked proton patients; photon patients lost diversity and naive cells. After the lymphocyte nadir, photon-treated repertoires showed oligoclonal expansion, especially of CD8+ Temra cells.

Here immunoSEQ multiplex PCR was the method, and the copy in TCRdb shows in-frame clones only, minus some. The sample consists of 150,000 to 200,000 clones, about 85% of them appearing once. This sample comprised peripheral blood, obtained from a patient treated with photon-based radiotherapy. The TCR comes from a man aged 50 or older with gastric cancer.

CDR3: CASSLPLHDTEAFF. CDR3 bases: TGTGCCAGCAGTTTACCCCTACACGACACTGAAGCTTTCTTT. The chain has TRBV28 and TRBJ1-1; no clear D gene. From germline, CDR1 is MDHEN and CDR2 SYDVKM. The V end lost 2 bases, the J end lost 3 bases, and 10 bases lay between the germline ends. There are 14 residues in the CDR3.